This T cell receptor beta chain was obtained from a study of blood T cell repertoires in COVID-19. In the original workflow: Amplification of reference gene primers provided the estimated nucleated cell counts. The protocol was immunoSEQ multiplex PCR, while the TCRdb copy is restricted to in-frame clones and leaves out a portion. D and trimming come from the DNA, and the V and J calls and clone size come from that table. The sample shows over 300,000 clones, around four fifths of them seen only once. This clone was recorded a few times. Germline CDR1 is SGHRS and CDR2 is YFSETQ. The CDR3 covers 13 residues. V was shortened by 4 bases and J by 8 bases, with 12 bases between the two germline ends.

The specimen sequenced was peripheral blood. This receptor was taken from a woman between 45 and 60 years old with acute or convalescent COVID-19. The chain is built from TRBV5-1 and TRBJ1-4, with D unresolved. In nucleotides, the CDR3 is TGCGCCAGCAGCGAAGAGGTATCGGAAAAACTGTTTTTT. Residues: CASSEEVSEKLFF.